In its sample, the clone carrying this T cell receptor beta chain was seen a few times. The antigen remains unidentified. The sample belongs to a study of beta chain features in type 1 diabetes. Study-level findings and limits: Sequencing from cDNA could over-represent high-TCR-expressing cells. In type 1 diabetes patients, VDJ junctions had fewer insertions; deletions at these junctions were more frequent.

Germline CDR1 MNHEY, CDR2 SMNVEV (reference sequence). V was shortened by 5 bases and J by 4 bases, with 17 bases between the two germline ends. The CDR3 sequence is 15 residues long. Expressed TCRB transcripts were sequenced because the entire RNA isolate underwent reverse transcription. Clones were read by immunoSEQ multiplex PCR, and TCRdb kept only the in-frame ones, dropping some. The data contain 250,000 to 300,000 clones, under 8.5% of them singletons. This chain uses TRBV27 with TRBJ1-2; D perhaps matches TRBD1 (5 bases). The sample was central memory CD4+ T cells from blood. This receptor was identified in a woman aged 18 to 35 in good health. The CDR3 region is CASSVRRGVGYGYTF. The DNA for the CDR3 is TGTGCCAGCAGTGTAAGAAGAGGGGTAGGCTATGGCTACACCTTC.